This T cell receptor (beta chain) stems from a study of tumour-infiltrating T cells in Burkitt lymphoma. Study-level background: Productive clonality predicted overall and progression-free survival.

CDR3 length: 14 amino acids. Per the germline V gene, CDR1 is MDHEN and CDR2 is SYDVKM. V was pared by 5 bases and J by 1 base, with 4 bases of the junction left unmatched. Clones were read by immunoSEQ multiplex PCR, and TCRdb kept only the in-frame ones, dropping some. This sample carries 750 to 1,000 clones, 13% of them seen once, and the ten largest clones take roughly 36%. This clone was observed a few times. The sequence was collected from a human donor with diffuse large B-cell lymphoma. The chain links TRBV28 to TRBJ2-7; 8 bases align to TRBD2. The sample was tumor tissue. CDR3 residues: CASSITSGSYEQYF. DNA for the CDR3: TGTGCCAGCAGTATTACTAGCGGATCCTACGAGCAGTACTTC.